Following are 14 T cell receptor beta chains from one sample sequenced in a study of CD8 T cells in ankylosing spondylitis (dated 2017 in TCRdb). The study at large found these results: A TCR beta motif made up of eight highly homologous amino acid variants appeared to be characteristic of blood from ankylosing spondylitis patients.

The antigens of these receptors remain unknown. Libraries were made using 5' RACE. The instrument was an Illumina HiSeq 2500. The public reads were quality trimmed at Q25 with fastp and then assembled into clones with MiXCR by TCRdb, keeping productive beta chains. One record per CDR3 amino acid sequence lists the most common genes and DNA. The sample table records 200,000 to 250,000 distinct CDR3 sequences; about 17% of these occur just once. The biggest ten clones account for about 39% of the sample. Specimen: blood, either unsorted or a sorted T cell fraction (not recorded which). These receptors were taken from a male donor with ankylosing spondylitis.

The rearrangement joins TRBV7-9 to TRBJ2-3; 7 nucleotides line up with TRBD2. The length of the CDR3 is 14 residues. J was trimmed by 6 bases and V by 3 bases; bases with no gene match: 6. CDR1 is SEHNR and CDR2 is FQNEAQ in the germline V gene (reference sequence). The CDR3 DNA is TGTGCCAGCAGCTTCTCGCGGGAGTCTGATACGCAGTATTTT. This translates into CASSFSRESDTQYF. Complete variable domain (other parts from reference TRBV7-9 and TRBJ2-3): DTGVSQNPRHKITKRGQNVTFRCDPISEHNRLYWYRQTLGQGPEFLTYFQNEAQLEKSRLLSDRFSAERPKGSFSTLEIQRTEQGDSAMYLCASSFSRESDTQYFGPGTRLTVL.

This clonotype was seen a handful of times. The rearrangement links TRBV6-4 to TRBJ2-1; maybe TRBD2 (6 bases). The CDR3 contains 16 residues. Trimming removed 2 bases from V and 4 bases from J, with 15 bases in between. Germline V gene sequence: CDR1 MRHNA, CDR2 SNTAGT. CDR3 sequence: CASSDAGGSLYNEQFF. CDR3 nucleotide sequence: TGTGCCAGCAGTGACGCCGGGGGATCCTTATACAATGAGCAGTTCTTC.

V and J are TRBV30 and TRBJ2-5; D possibly corresponds to TRBD1 (6 bases). This CDR3 spans 14 amino acids. In germline, CDR1 is GTSNPN, CDR2 SVGIG (reference sequence). Deletions cut 4 bases from V and 2 bases from J, with 14 bases between. The CDR3 bases are TGTGCCTGGAACTTCGGACAGCCTCAAGAGACCCAGTACTTC. Translation gives CAWNFGQPQETQYF.

The V and J genes are TRBV13 and TRBJ2-6; D is unclear. The CDR3 runs to 17 residues. Between the trimmed V and J ends, which lost 0 bases and 0 bases, there was a span of 9 bases. The germline V gene has CDR1 PRHDT and CDR2 FYEKMQ (reference sequence). The DNA of the CDR3 is TGTGCCAGCAGCTTAGGTCCCACACTCTCTGGGGCCAACGTCCTGACTTTC. Translated: CASSLGPTLSGANVLTF.

The chain uses TRBV4-1 and TRBJ2-1; D unresolved. Germline lookup yields CDR1 MGHRA and CDR2 YSYEKL. This CDR3 is 12 amino acids long. Trimming cost V 8 bases and J 8 bases, with 13 bases left between them. CDR3: CASRGRLDEQFF. In DNA form, the CDR3 reads TGCGCCAGCCGAGGTAGGCTGGATGAGCAGTTCTTC.

This clonotype was picked up a small number of times. The rearrangement uses TRBV19 and TRBJ1-2, with D unclear. The length of the CDR3 is 12 residues. V lost 7 bases, J lost 2 bases, and 8 bases lay in between. Germline V gene sequence: CDR1 LNHDA, CDR2 SQIVND (reference sequence). The CDR3 reads CASNTGNYGYTF. As DNA, the CDR3 is TGTGCCAGTAATACGGGAAACTATGGCTACACCTTC. Combining the CDR3 with reference TRBV19 and TRBJ1-2 gives the whole variable domain DGGITQSPKYLFRKEGQNVTLSCEQNLNHDAMYWYRQDPGQGLRLIYYSQIVNDFQKGDIAEGYSVSREKKESFPLTVTSAQKNPTAFYLCASNTGNYGYTFGSGTRLTVV.

The chain joins TRBV28 to TRBJ2-7; 7 nucleotides line up with TRBD1. With V trimmed by 6 bases and J by 1 base, 12 bases remained unmatched. Germline V gene sequence: CDR1 MDHEN, CDR2 SYDVKM. The CDR3 covers 16 residues. The CDR3 sequence: CASSLTGADVSYEQYF. For the CDR3, the DNA is TGTGCCAGCAGCCTAACAGGGGCCGACGTTTCCTACGAGCAGTACTTC.

V is TRBV27 and J is TRBJ1-1; no clear D. There are 13 residues in the CDR3. Trimming left V 2 bases short and J 4 bases short, with 8 bases between. Germline V gives CDR1 MNHEY, CDR2 SMNVEV (reference sequence). The CDR3, as DNA: TGTGCCAGCAGTTTACAAGGGTTCACTGAAGCTTTCTTT. It is translated as CASSLQGFTEAFF.

This clonotype was observed a few times. The chain joins TRBV12-3 or TRBV12-4 to TRBJ2-1; maybe TRBD1 (5 bases). The CDR3 is 14 amino acids. The V end lost 2 bases, the J end lost 8 bases, and 13 bases lay between the germline ends. The DNA for the CDR3 is TGTGCCAGCAGTTTATTAGGCAGGGTATATGAGCAGTTCTTC. Translated, it gives CASSLLGRVYEQFF.

In its sample, this clonotype was seen many times. The chain combines TRBV12-3 or TRBV12-4 with TRBJ2-5, with D perhaps TRBD1 or TRBD2 (5 bases each). This CDR3 is 14 amino acids long. Trimming shortened V by 7 bases and J by 1 base, and 13 bases separated the two germline ends. In DNA form, the CDR3 reads TGTGCCAGCACTCCCGACGGGACCCAAGAGACCCAGTACTTC. Its protein product is CASTPDGTQETQYF.

There are a few counts of this clonotype. V gene TRBV29-1 combines with J gene TRBJ2-3; D is uncertain. Germline values: CDR1 SQVTM, CDR2 ANQGSEA. The V end was cut by 3 bases, the J end by 0 bases, with 10 bases between. The CDR3 extends over 14 amino acids. The CDR3 loop reads CSVEGSESTDTQYF. CDR3 DNA sequence: TGCAGCGTTGAGGGATCGGAGAGCACAGATACGCAGTATTTT.

In this sample, this clonotype turned up a few times. The chain combines TRBV12-3 or TRBV12-4 with TRBJ1-5; 10 positions agree with TRBD1. This CDR3 spans 16 amino acids. Germline trimming cut 5 bases from V and 5 bases from J; bases unmatched to any gene: 9. Written as DNA, the CDR3 is TGTGCCAGCAGTCCACTCGACAGGGGGCGTCATCAGCCCCAGCATTTT. Translating it yields CASSPLDRGRHQPQHF.

In its sample, this clonotype ranks as medium-sized. The chain employs TRBV6-2 or TRBV6-3 and TRBJ2-1; 8 positions agree with TRBD2. From germline, CDR1 is MNHEY and CDR2 SVGEGT. The V and J ends lost 6 bases and 3 bases, in that order; junction bases with no gene match: 7. The CDR3 sequence is 15 residues long. CDR3 DNA sequence: TGTGCCAGCAGCCTCACAAGCGGGAGCTACAATGAGCAGTTCTTC. It codes for CASSLTSGSYNEQFF.

The chain is built from TRBV28 and TRBJ2-7; D unresolved. Per germline, CDR1 MDHEN and CDR2 SYDVKM. V was cut by 3 bases and J by 1 base, with 10 bases left in between. This CDR3 is built from 14 residues. Written as DNA, the CDR3 is TGTGCCAGCAGTTTGCTTGGTCGATCCTACGAGCAGTACTTC. Translation gives CASSLLGRSYEQYF.